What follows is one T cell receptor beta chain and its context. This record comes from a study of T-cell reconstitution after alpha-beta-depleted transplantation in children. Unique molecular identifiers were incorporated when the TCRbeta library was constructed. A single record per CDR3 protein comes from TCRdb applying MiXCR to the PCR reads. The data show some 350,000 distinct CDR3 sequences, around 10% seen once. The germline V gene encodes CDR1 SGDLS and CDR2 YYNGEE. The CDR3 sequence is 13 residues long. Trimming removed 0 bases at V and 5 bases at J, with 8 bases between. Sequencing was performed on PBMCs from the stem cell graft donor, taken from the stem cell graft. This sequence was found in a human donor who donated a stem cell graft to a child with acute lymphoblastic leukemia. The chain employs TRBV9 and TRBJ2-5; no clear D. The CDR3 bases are TGTGCCAGCAGCGTAGAGAGTTGGGAGACCCAGTACTTC. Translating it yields CASSVESWETQYF.